These 2 T cell receptor beta chains were all obtained from the same sample, sequenced in a study of CD8+ T cells in alopecia areata. Stated treatment: oral pan-JAK inhibitor, 5-10 mg twice daily. Sequencing relied on a cDNA template that was reverse transcribed from extracted RNA. Sequencing was performed with immunoSEQ multiplex PCR; in TCRdb, only in-frame clones are kept and a portion is missing. The profile shows about 150,000 clones, 54% of them singletons. Specimen: CD8+ T cells sorted from blood, collected at week 4, from a patient treated with tofacitinib. The receptors were gathered from a human donor with alopecia areata.

The chain combines TRBV30 with TRBJ2-1, with D perhaps TRBD1 or TRBD2 (6 bases each). V lost 0 bases, J lost 0 bases, and 15 bases lay in between. The germline CDR1 and CDR2 sequences are GTSNPN and SVGIG (reference sequence). This CDR3 spans 17 amino acids. The CDR3 DNA reads as TGTGCCTGGAGTGTTAGGAGGGGGGCTAGCTCCTACAATGAGCAGTTCTTC. Encoded protein: CAWSVRRGASSYNEQFF.

The chain has TRBV4-3 and TRBJ2-1, with TRBD2 identical over 7 bases. The CDR3 sequence is 16 residues long. The V gene's germline CDR1 is LGHNA and CDR2 YSLEER. J lost 4 bases, V lost 1 base, and 7 bases had no gene match. The CDR3 region has the DNA TGCGCCAGCAGCCAAGTTTCGGCTAGCGGTTACAATGAGCAGTTCTTC. This gives the protein CASSQVSASGYNEQFF.